A single sample is the source of the 5 T cell receptor beta chains below, sequenced in a study of control samples from healthy donors and cancer patients. The protocol was immunoSEQ multiplex PCR, while the TCRdb copy is restricted to in-frame clones and leaves out a portion. The table includes fewer than 200,000 clones, around nine tenths detected once. Source material: blood. The origin of the receptors is a woman aged 25 to 45 in good health.

This chain connects TRBV14 to TRBJ1-3; D may be TRBD1 (6 bases). The CDR3 has 19 amino acids. V was shortened by 1 base and J by 0 bases, with 19 bases between the two germline ends. Germline V gene data show CDR1 as SGHDN and CDR2 as FVKESK. In DNA form, the CDR3 reads TGTGCCAGCAGCCAAGGCTATCGGACAGAGGGGGACTCTGGAAACACCATATATTTT. Residues: CASSQGYRTEGDSGNTIYF.

V is TRBV6-2 or TRBV6-3 and J is TRBJ1-2, with D uncertain. In germline, CDR1 is MNHEY, CDR2 SVGEGT. The CDR3 is made up of 16 amino acids. V lost 5 bases and J 0 bases, leaving 16 bases between the germline ends. CDR3 DNA: TGTGCCAGCAGTCTCCAAGCCGGGAAAGCTAACTATGGCTACACCTTC. Protein: CASSLQAGKANYGYTF.

J is TRBJ2-3 and V is TRBV4-1; TRBD2 might be the D (6 bases). Germline loops: CDR1 MGHRA, CDR2 YSYEKL. Trimming pared 4 bases from V and 4 bases from J, leaving 18 bases between. The CDR3 extends over 16 amino acids. As DNA, the CDR3 is TGCGCCAGCAGCCGCCTCGGGAGTGTGATTGCAGATACGCAGTATTTT. Encoded protein: CASSRLGSVIADTQYF.

This chain joins TRBV7-9 and TRBJ2-1; TRBD2 aligns across 11 bases. The CDR3 is 13 amino acids. With V trimmed by 4 bases and J by 7 bases, 0 bases remained unmatched. Germline-derived CDR1 and CDR2 are SEHNR and FQNEAQ (reference sequence). The CDR3 DNA reads as TGTGCCAGCAGCTCTAGCGGGAGGAATGAGCAGTTCTTC. Translated: CASSSSGRNEQFF.

The rearrangement links TRBV7-9 to TRBJ1-2; tentatively, D is TRBD1 (6 bases). The CDR3 totals 13 residues. V lost 5 bases and J lost 8, with 15 bases in between. The germline V gene encodes CDR1 SEHNR and CDR2 FQNEAQ (reference sequence). CDR3 bases: TGTGCCAGCAGCCACGCTCAGAGGGGGGGCTACACCTTC. Encoded protein: CASSHAQRGGYTF.